The rows below give T cell receptor beta chains drawn from one sample of a study of blood T cell repertoires in COVID-19. The table came from immunoSEQ multiplex PCR; TCRdb's copy has only in-frame clones and leaves some out. The repertoire holds about 100,000 clones, with approximately 90% as singletons. Sample: peripheral blood. Receptors were obtained from a man in his forties or fifties with active COVID-19. The CDR3 runs from the conserved cysteine through the conserved F or W. The order of the fields is V gene, D gene, J gene, clone size, CDR3 protein, CDR3 DNA. The D gene is left open where the match is weak. Clone size is not always given. Where it is, it says once, few, many or a class for expanded clones.

TRBV28,TRBD1,TRBJ2-2,NA,CASSRPGQTGELFF,TGTGCCAGCAGTCGCCCGGGACAGACCGGGGAGCTGTTTTTT
TRBV25-1,NA,TRBJ2-3,NA,CASSGHFTDTQYF,TGTGCCAGCAGTGGTCACTTCACAGATACGCAGTATTTT
TRBV7-9,TRBD2,TRBJ2-2,NA,CASSPRTSGGTGELFF,TGTGCCAGCAGCCCGCGGACTAGCGGGGGCACCGGGGAGCTGTTTTTT
TRBV28,TRBD2,TRBJ2-3,NA,CASAAGGTDTQYF,TGTGCCAGCGCAGCGGGGGGCACAGATACGCAGTATTTT
TRBV6-6,TRBD1,TRBJ1-5,once,CASSRTGDQPQHF,TGTGCCAGCAGCCGGACAGGGGATCAGCCCCAGCATTTT
TRBV5-6,NA,TRBJ2-5,NA,CASSSHLDNQETQYF,TGTGCCAGCAGCTCGCACCTGGACAACCAAGAGACCCAGTACTTC
TRBV7-2,TRBD2,TRBJ2-5,once,CASSFSGREVTQYF,TGTGCCAGCAGCTTTAGCGGGAGAGAGGTGACCCAGTACTTC
TRBV9,NA,TRBJ2-1,once,CASSVLDSSYNEQFF,TGTGCCAGCAGCGTGTTAGACTCATCCTACAATGAGCAGTTCTTC
TRBV10-2,NA,TRBJ2-1,NA,CASSDGGVIDNEQFF,TGCGCCAGCAGTGACGGCGGGGTTATCGACAATGAGCAGTTCTTC
TRBV12-5,TRBD2,TRBJ2-3,NA,CASGLEDVYRTEILAAPPTDTQYF,TGTGCTAGTGGTTTGGAAGACGTGTATAGGACGGAGATACTAGCGGCCCCTCCAACAGATACGCAGTATTTT
TRBV7-2,TRBD1,TRBJ1-2,NA,CASSLGGDRGNGYTF,TGTGCCAGCAGCTTAGGCGGGGACAGGGGAAATGGCTACACCTTC
TRBV27,TRBD2,TRBJ2-1,NA,CASSPGTSGMYEQFF,TGTGCCAGCAGTCCCGGGACTAGCGGGATGTATGAGCAGTTCTTC
TRBV7-8,TRBD1,TRBJ1-4,once,CASSSRDSLEKLFF,TGTGCCAGCAGCTCCCGGGACAGCCTTGAAAAACTGTTTTTT
TRBV25-1,TRBD1,TRBJ1-1,NA,CASSAGTGNTEAFF,TGTGCCAGCAGTGCCGGGACAGGGAACACTGAAGCTTTCTTT
TRBV9,NA,TRBJ1-4,NA,CASSVDPQGVNEKLFF,TGTGCCAGCAGCGTAGACCCACAGGGAGTGAATGAAAAACTGTTTTTT
TRBV7-6,NA,TRBJ1-5,NA,CASSPVVGNQPQHF,TGTGCCAGCAGCCCTGTCGTAGGCAATCAGCCCCAGCATTTT
TRBV19,NA,TRBJ2-1,NA,CASSISEASIQFF,TGTGCCAGTAGTATATCGGAGGCTAGCATTCAGTTCTTC
TRBV13,TRBD2,TRBJ2-4,NA,CASSSRTSNIQYF,TGTGCCAGCAGCTCACGGACTAGCAACATTCAGTACTTC
TRBV5-1,TRBD2,TRBJ2-1,NA,CASSWGRPGTSGSVAYNEQFF,TGCGCCAGCAGCTGGGGACGGCCCGGGACTAGCGGGAGCGTGGCCTACAATGAGCAGTTCTTC
TRBV6-2/TRBV6-3,NA,TRBJ2-7,NA,CASSGGDSATYEQYF,TGTGCCAGCAGTGGCGGTGACAGTGCTACCTACGAGCAGTACTTC
TRBV2,TRBD1,TRBJ2-5,NA,CASSQDRQETQYF,TGTGCCAGCAGTCAGGACAGGCAAGAGACCCAGTACTTC
TRBV5-1,NA,TRBJ2-2,once,CASSLTSTGELFF,TGCGCCAGCAGCTTGACTTCCACCGGGGAGCTGTTTTTT
TRBV9,NA,TRBJ1-1,NA,CASSPQVNTEAFF,TGTGCCAGCAGCCCCCAGGTGAACACTGAAGCTTTCTTT
TRBV2,TRBD2,TRBJ2-5,NA,CASSERSSGGETQYF,TGTGCCAGCAGTGAAAGGTCTAGCGGGGGGGAGACCCAGTACTTC
TRBV29-1,TRBD2,TRBJ2-3,NA,CSVQPWTSGRDTDTQYF,TGCAGCGTCCAACCCTGGACTAGCGGGAGGGATACAGATACGCAGTATTTT
TRBV5-1,TRBD1,TRBJ1-2,NA,CASSLVGTGDEGYTF,TGCGCCAGCAGCTTGGTCGGGACAGGGGATGAAGGCTACACCTTC
TRBV20-1,NA,TRBJ1-2,NA,CSASLPTFYGYTF,TGCAGTGCTAGTCTACCCACGTTCTATGGCTACACCTTC
TRBV4-2,TRBD1,TRBJ2-1,NA,CASSQGIDRGNEQFF,TGTGCCAGCAGCCAGGGAATCGACAGGGGCAATGAGCAGTTCTTC
TRBV12-3/TRBV12-4,NA,TRBJ2-1,NA,CASSLGGHNEQFF,TGTGCCAGCAGTTTAGGGGGGCACAATGAGCAGTTCTTC
TRBV3-1/TRBV3-2,TRBD2,TRBJ2-3,NA,CASSRSGGGTDTQYF,TGTGCCAGCAGCCGTAGCGGGGGGGGCACAGATACGCAGTATTTT
TRBV6-5,NA,TRBJ2-5,NA,CASRKTGAFQETQYF,TGTGCCAGCAGGAAGACAGGAGCCTTCCAAGAGACCCAGTACTTC
TRBV6-5,NA,TRBJ1-6,NA,CASSRSGEGGSPLHF,TGTGCCAGCAGTCGGAGCGGGGAGGGAGGGTCACCCCTCCACTTT
TRBV24-1,TRBD2,TRBJ2-5,NA,CATSDPGTSGSQLYF,TGTGCCACCAGTGACCCCGGGACTAGCGGGAGTCAGTTGTACTTC
TRBV20-1,TRBD2,TRBJ2-1,NA,CSASLGSGRPPLNEQFF,TGCAGTGCTAGTTTAGGTAGCGGGAGGCCACCCCTCAATGAGCAGTTCTTC
TRBV5-1,NA,TRBJ2-3,once,CASSLVQDNKDTQYF,TGCGCCAGCAGCTTGGTGCAGGACAACAAGGATACGCAGTATTTT
TRBV5-8,TRBD1,TRBJ2-6,NA,CASSGGQGLNSGANVLTF,TGTGCCAGCAGCGGGGGACAGGGGCTAAACTCTGGGGCCAACGTCCTGACTTTC
TRBV5-1,TRBD2,TRBJ2-7,NA,CASSLLAGGWYEQYF,TGCGCCAGCAGCTTACTAGCGGGGGGGTGGTACGAGCAGTACTTC
TRBV29-1,NA,TRBJ1-1,NA,CSLRTNTEAFF,TGCAGCTTGAGAACGAACACTGAAGCTTTCTTT
TRBV6-5,NA,TRBJ2-7,NA,CASSSRGKSYEQYF,TGTGCCAGCAGTTCCCGAGGGAAGTCCTACGAGCAGTACTTC
TRBV7-2,NA,TRBJ1-1,NA,CASSLVAGKNTEAFF,TGTGCCAGCAGCTTAGTGGCAGGGAAGAACACTGAAGCTTTCTTT
TRBV6-1,TRBD2,TRBJ2-5,NA,CASSEGTSGGQETQYF,TGTGCCAGCAGCGAAGGGACTAGCGGGGGGCAAGAGACCCAGTACTTC
TRBV5-1,TRBD1,TRBJ2-3,NA,CASSPGTDFTDTQYF,TGCGCCAGCAGCCCGGGGACAGACTTCACAGATACGCAGTATTTT
TRBV3-1/TRBV3-2,NA,TRBJ2-2,NA,CASSPRGTNTGELFF,TGTGCCAGCAGCCCTCGGGGGACGAACACCGGGGAGCTGTTTTTT
TRBV15,NA,TRBJ2-7,NA,CATSRDLPAYEQYF,TGTGCCACCAGCAGAGATCTGCCGGCCTACGAGCAGTACTTC
TRBV19,TRBD2,TRBJ2-2,NA,CASSITTSGAGELFF,TGTGCCAGTAGTATAACGACTAGCGGGGCCGGGGAGCTGTTTTTT